These T cell receptor beta chains were read from a single sample in a study of identical twins. TCRdb reprocessed the 5' RACE reads via MiXCR and lists one record per CDR3 protein. The sample includes about 250,000 distinct CDR3 sequences, over 11% of them seen just once. Sequenced input: memory (CD45RO+) T cells sorted from blood. All receptors derive from a woman between 18 and 29 years old in good health. Each CDR3 is given with its conserved first and last residue. The order of the fields is D gene, J gene, clone size, V gene, CDR3 DNA, CDR3 protein. D genes are given only for firm matches. Where a row states a size, it is once, few, many or the class of an expanded clone; other rows omit it.

-	TRBJ1-1	few	TRBV29-1	TGCAGCGTTACCGACAGGTTGGGACCTGGGGCTTTCTTT	CSVTDRLGPGAFF
TRBD1	TRBJ2-4	few	TRBV10-2	TGCGCCAGCAGACCCCGCAATGCCAGGGGGCTTGCTTTAGCCAAAAACATTCAGTACTTC	CASRPRNARGLALAKNIQYF
-	TRBJ2-5	-	TRBV12-3/TRBV12-4	TGTGCCAGCACAGCACGGGGCCAAGAGACCCAGTACTTC	CASTARGQETQYF
-	TRBJ2-7	-	TRBV20-1	TGCAGTGCTCTGGACACCAAGTCGTCCTACGAGCAGTACTTC	CSALDTKSSYEQYF
-	TRBJ1-3	-	TRBV12-3/TRBV12-4	TGTGCCAGCAACCCCCGTTCGTCTGGAAACACCATATATTTT	CASNPRSSGNTIYF
TRBD1	TRBJ2-2	-	TRBV29-1	TGCAGCGTGCTACCCGGACAGGGGTTCGGGGAGCTGTTTTTT	CSVLPGQGFGELFF
TRBD2	TRBJ2-1	many	TRBV7-2	TGTGCCAGCAGCCCACTAGCGCGTCTTTTAAATGAGCAGTTCTTC	CASSPLARLLNEQFF
-	TRBJ2-5	few	TRBV6-5	TGTGCCAGCAGTTACGACGGGAGTTGGGAGACCCAGTACTTC	CASSYDGSWETQYF
-	TRBJ1-1	many	TRBV4-3	TGCGCCAGCAGCCGGCAGAACACTGAAGCTTTCTTT	CASSRQNTEAFF
-	TRBJ1-2	-	TRBV10-2	TGCGCCAGCCGGCGGGGAGAATCCGACTATGGCTACACCTTC	CASRRGESDYGYTF
-	TRBJ2-1	-	TRBV7-9	TGTGCCAGCAGCTATCAAGGGGCGCACGGGAATGAGCAGTTCTTC	CASSYQGAHGNEQFF
-	TRBJ2-1	many	TRBV29-1	TGCAGCGTGGACCAGGGGGGAGCGACGTACAATGAGCAGTTCTTC	CSVDQGGATYNEQFF
-	TRBJ1-2	few	TRBV7-9	TGTGCCAGCAGCATAGTACAGGACTACTATGGCTACACCTTC	CASSIVQDYYGYTF
-	TRBJ2-5	-	TRBV5-1	TGCGCCAGCAGCTTGGGCGACGGGGTTGCAGAGACCCAGTACTTC	CASSLGDGVAETQYF
-	TRBJ1-6	-	TRBV7-8	TGTGCCAGCAGCTTAACGGGGGCCTATAATTCACCCCTCCACTTT	CASSLTGAYNSPLHF
TRBD1	TRBJ2-7	-	TRBV6-5	TGTGCCAGCAGTTCACAGGGACAGAGCTCCTACGAGCAGTACTTC	CASSSQGQSSYEQYF
-	TRBJ2-7	once	TRBV5-1	TGCGCCAGCCGCGACGGCCGAGGGCCCTACGAGCAGTACTTC	CASRDGRGPYEQYF
-	TRBJ2-7	few	TRBV6-2/TRBV6-3	TGTGCCAGCAGGCGGCAACAGTCCTACGAGCAGTACTTC	CASRRQQSYEQYF
-	TRBJ2-1	-	TRBV10-3	TGTGCCATCAGTCAGACAGCCTACAATGAGCAGTTCTTC	CAISQTAYNEQFF
-	TRBJ2-1	few	TRBV12-3/TRBV12-4	TGTGCCAGCAGCCCCCCTTGGGCTAGTGGTGCAGGGAATGAGCAGTTCTTC	CASSPPWASGAGNEQFF
-	TRBJ1-5	few	TRBV7-9	TGTGCCAGCAGCTTAGGGCAGGGAATTCAGCCCCAGCATTTT	CASSLGQGIQPQHF
-	TRBJ1-1	few	TRBV29-1	TGCAGCGCCCCCCACTCAGGGAGTACTGAAGCTTTCTTT	CSAPHSGSTEAFF
-	TRBJ2-1	-	TRBV6-2/TRBV6-3	TGTGCCACCAAGACTAGATACCCTTACAATGAGCAGTTCTTC	CATKTRYPYNEQFF
-	TRBJ1-4	-	TRBV20-1	TGCAGTGCTAGAGCCTTAGGGACCGTACCTCCTTCAACTAATGAAAAACTGTTTTTT	CSARALGTVPPSTNEKLFF
-	TRBJ2-5	many	TRBV5-1	TGCGCCAGCACCAAACAGGGTGCGGAGACCCAGTACTTC	CASTKQGAETQYF
TRBD2	TRBJ2-5	many	TRBV10-3	TGTGCCATCCGAAAATCTAGCGGGAGGCATGGTCGGGGAGAGACCCAGTACTTC	CAIRKSSGRHGRGETQYF
-	TRBJ2-7	-	TRBV9	TGTGCCAGCAGCTCGGACATAAACTCCTACGAGCAGTACTTC	CASSSDINSYEQYF
TRBD2	TRBJ2-2	-	TRBV7-3	TGTGCCAGCACGGGAGGCAATACGAACACCGGGGAGCTGTTTTTT	CASTGGNTNTGELFF
TRBD1	TRBJ1-2	many	TRBV29-1	TGCAGTGCGGGACAGTACTATGGCTACACCTTC	CSAGQYYGYTF
TRBD2	TRBJ2-7	many	TRBV20-1	TGCAGTGCTCGGGAGGACTACGAGCAGTACTTC	CSAREDYEQYF
TRBD2	TRBJ2-7	-	TRBV3-1	TGTGCCAGCAGCCCGCCGCCGAGCGGGAGGGCCCTCGAGCAGTACTTC	CASSPPPSGRALEQYF
TRBD2	TRBJ2-7	many	TRBV6-1	TGTGCCAGCAGTCCTGCGGGAGCGGGAGGGCACGAGCAGTACTTC	CASSPAGAGGHEQYF
TRBD1	TRBJ2-2	-	TRBV6-1	TGTGCCAGCAGTCCCCTATCACTCAGATCACAGGGGGCCGGGGAGCTGTTTTTT	CASSPLSLRSQGAGELFF
-	TRBJ2-7	-	TRBV6-5	TGTGCCAGCAGTTCTCAGTTTAGGGGTCGGGCTCTCTACGAGCAGTACTTC	CASSSQFRGRALYEQYF
-	TRBJ2-7	few	TRBV20-1	TGCAGTGCTAGAGCGGACAGCCACGAGCAGTACTTC	CSARADSHEQYF
-	TRBJ1-1	few	TRBV10-3	TGTGCCATCAGTGGAAAAAATTCGAACACTGAAGCTTTCTTT	CAISGKNSNTEAFF
TRBD2	TRBJ2-7	-	TRBV7-9	TGTGCCAGCAGCCCAAGCGGGAGGCCCCTCTACGAGCAGTACTTC	CASSPSGRPLYEQYF
-	TRBJ1-4	few	TRBV6-5	TGTGCCAGCAGTTACTTCGGCCCCCGGGGAGGGGAAAAACTGTTTTTT	CASSYFGPRGGEKLFF
-	TRBJ1-1	-	TRBV29-1	TGCAGCGTTCATCAGGGTCTGACTGAAGCTTTCTTT	CSVHQGLTEAFF
-	TRBJ2-3	-	TRBV6-2/TRBV6-3	TGTGCCAGCAGTTCTAGGGGCTTTAGCACAGATACGCAGTATTTT	CASSSRGFSTDTQYF
-	TRBJ1-6	-	TRBV7-8	TGTGCCAGCAGCTTCGGACAATATAATTCACCCCTCCACTTT	CASSFGQYNSPLHF
-	TRBJ2-1	-	TRBV19	TGTGCCAGGAGCAAGACTAGAGGGGACAATGAGCAGTTCTTC	CARSKTRGDNEQFF
-	TRBJ2-7	-	TRBV11-3	TGTGCCAGCAGCTTAGATGCCTCGGGGGCTGGGGAGCAGTACTTC	CASSLDASGAGEQYF
-	TRBJ2-1	-	TRBV20-1	TGCAGTGCTAGAGGGGGCAAAAAGAAATTTTTCTACAATGAGCAGTTCTTC	CSARGGKKKFFYNEQFF